This note documents a single TCR beta chain sequence. Produced via immunoSEQ multiplex PCR; TCRdb's table is partial and in-frame only. The data contain under 300,000 clones, 88% of them seen just once; the ten biggest clones take up 2% to 2.5%. The sample belongs to a study of blood T cell repertoires in COVID-19. For the study at large: Among Cohort 3 donors, those recovered had two negative PCRs, clearance, or symptom resolution.

The CDR3 runs to 14 residues. Trimming took 6 bases from V and 6 from J; bases not matched to a gene: 7. Germline V gives CDR1 ENHRY, CDR2 SYGVKD. The chain combines TRBV10-3 with TRBJ1-1; 10 nucleotides line up with TRBD1. Sequenced: PBMCs or T cells enriched from blood (not recorded which). The TCR was taken from an older woman in a cohort exposed to, infected with or recovered from COVID-19 (not recorded which). Here the CDR3 DNA reads TGTGCCATCAGGACAGGGGGCGCTGGGTCTGAAGCTTTCTTT. This sequence encodes CAIRTGGAGSEAFF.